This T cell receptor (beta chain) emerged from a study of blood T cell repertoires in COVID-19 (TCRdb year 2020). About the investigation overall: The collaborator samples originated in the United States, Italy and Spain and spanned the acute and convalescent phases of COVID-19. Where available, HLA class I and class II types were obtained from metadata supplied by the sample provider rather than from assay-based typing. The repertoires were made available in a free public database intended to serve as a resource for research on the immune response to SARS-CoV-2. The prospective study material was composed of cDNA or gDNA derived from T cells, B-cell-depleted T cells, or PBMCs. The sample metadata nearly always contained a de-identified subject ID, COVID-19 status, age in years and sex. Deeply sampled blood TCRbeta repertoires from subjects exposed to, actively infected with, or recovered from COVID-19 were included in the dataset. The samples were drawn from the first 160 participants of the ongoing ImmuneRACE study and from some 1,300 subjects provided by 6 global collaborators. General study outcomes and caveats: The quantity of clinical and demographic metadata differed by source and by participant and was supplied without curation.

Participants in the prospective study were aged about 18 to 95 years, lived in over 20 United States geographic areas, and enrolled through a virtual design. To assign participants to cohorts, the prospective study relied on clinical history that participants themselves reported in a screening survey and a study questionnaire. Each participant in the prospective study had whole blood, serum and a nasopharyngeal or oropharyngeal swab collected by mobile phlebotomists. Prospective study participants could optionally give additional blood draws and questionnaires over an approximately 2-month period. Before DNA extraction, blood samples from the prospective study were shipped at room temperature or frozen. In the case of this clone: Its antigen specificity is not known. Qualities for individual bases were not recorded, and no much larger clone is one base off.

CDR1 and CDR2, looked up from the germline V gene (reference sequence), are LNHDA and SQIVND. The CDR3 sequence holds 15 residues, the cysteine and phenylalanine included. Only the CDR3 part of the read is kept: 45 bases, read in frame from the first base. The trim is 0 bases for V and 5 bases for J, with a gap of 12 bases between the germline ends. TCRbeta CDR3 regions were amplified from genomic DNA using the immunoSEQ Assay, a bias-controlled multiplex PCR. In the source study's methods: The number of nucleated cells in each sample was estimated from the amplification of reference gene primers within the assay. To quantify the absolute abundance of each unique TCRbeta CDR3 rearrangement, sequence reads were collapsed and filtered. For each sample, productive Simpson clonality was calculated by taking the square root of Simpson's diversity index across productive rearrangements. TCRdb obtained this table from immuneACCESS and retained in-frame rearrangements with V and J assigned. These tables miss some clones; where compared with another copy, unresolved V genes account for less than half of the shortfall, and the remainder is unexplained. D and trimming come from the DNA, and the V and J calls and clone size come from that table. Present in this sample are roughly 220,000 clones, about nine tenths of which were seen just once. Over 3% of the sample belongs to the ten largest clones.

This TCR was recovered from a middle-aged woman with acute COVID-19. The rearranged chain carries TRBV19 and TRBJ2-3, with the identity of the D gene unclear. The sample taken for sequencing was PBMCs or T cells enriched from blood (not recorded which). The CDR3 is CASSIEAVIRDTQYF. The bases read TGTGCCAGTAGTATAGAGGCCGTAATTCGAGATACGCAGTATTTT.